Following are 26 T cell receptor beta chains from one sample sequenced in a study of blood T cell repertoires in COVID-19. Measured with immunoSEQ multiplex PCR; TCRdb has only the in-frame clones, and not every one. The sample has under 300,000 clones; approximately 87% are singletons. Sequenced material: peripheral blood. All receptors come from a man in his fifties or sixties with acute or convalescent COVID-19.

The CDR3: CASSQGTSGSWDEQFF. CDR3 DNA sequence: TGCGCCAGCAGCCAAGGGACTAGCGGGAGTTGGGATGAGCAGTTCTTC. The rearrangement uses TRBV4-1 and TRBJ2-1, with 13 bases matching TRBD2. The ends lost 1 base at V and 8 bases at J; junction bases unmatched: 5. The CDR3 has 16 amino acids. Germline values: CDR1 MGHRA, CDR2 YSYEKL.

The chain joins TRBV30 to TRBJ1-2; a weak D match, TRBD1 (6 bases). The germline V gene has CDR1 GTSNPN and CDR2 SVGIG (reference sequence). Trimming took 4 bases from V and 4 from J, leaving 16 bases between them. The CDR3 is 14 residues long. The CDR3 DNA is TGTGCCTGGAATACTCTGACAGGAGTCTATGGCTACACCTTC. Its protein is CAWNTLTGVYGYTF.

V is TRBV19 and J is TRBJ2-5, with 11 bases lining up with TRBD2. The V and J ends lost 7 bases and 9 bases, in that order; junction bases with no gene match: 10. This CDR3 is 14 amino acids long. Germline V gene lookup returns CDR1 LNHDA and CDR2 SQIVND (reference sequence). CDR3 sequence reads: CASIDPLAGGPQYF. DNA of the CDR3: TGTGCCAGTATCGATCCCCTAGCGGGAGGCCCCCAGTACTTC.

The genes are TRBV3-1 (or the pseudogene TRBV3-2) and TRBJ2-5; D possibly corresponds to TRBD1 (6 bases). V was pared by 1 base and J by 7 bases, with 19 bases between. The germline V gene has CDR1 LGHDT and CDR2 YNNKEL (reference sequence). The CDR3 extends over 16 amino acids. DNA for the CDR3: TGTGCCAGCAGCCAAGGGCCAGGGGTCCGGAAGGGGACCCAGTACTTC. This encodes CASSQGPGVRKGTQYF.

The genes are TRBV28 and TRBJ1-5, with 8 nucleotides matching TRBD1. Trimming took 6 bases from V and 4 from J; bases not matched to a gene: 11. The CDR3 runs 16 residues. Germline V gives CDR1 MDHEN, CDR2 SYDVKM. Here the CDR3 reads CASRPSGQGRNQPQHF. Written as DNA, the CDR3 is TGTGCCAGCAGACCTAGCGGACAGGGAAGAAATCAGCCCCAGCATTTT.

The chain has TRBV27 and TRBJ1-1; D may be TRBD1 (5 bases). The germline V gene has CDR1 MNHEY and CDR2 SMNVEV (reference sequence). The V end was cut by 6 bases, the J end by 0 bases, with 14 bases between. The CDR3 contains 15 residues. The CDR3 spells CASSPGRIMNTEAFF. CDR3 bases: TGTGCCAGCAGCCCAGGGAGGATAATGAACACTGAAGCTTTCTTT.

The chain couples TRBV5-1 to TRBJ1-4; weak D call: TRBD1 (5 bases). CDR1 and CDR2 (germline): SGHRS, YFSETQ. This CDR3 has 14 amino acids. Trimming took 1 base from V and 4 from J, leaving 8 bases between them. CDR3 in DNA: TGCGCCAGCAGCTTGATGGGACTTAATGAAAAACTGTTTTTT. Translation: CASSLMGLNEKLFF.

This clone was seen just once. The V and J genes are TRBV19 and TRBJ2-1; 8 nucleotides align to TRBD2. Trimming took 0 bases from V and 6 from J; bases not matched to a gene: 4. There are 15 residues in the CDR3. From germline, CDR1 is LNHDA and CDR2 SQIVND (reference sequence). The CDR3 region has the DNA TGTGCCAGTAGTATAGACAGCGGGAGTGTCAATGAGCAGTTCTTC. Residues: CASSIDSGSVNEQFF.

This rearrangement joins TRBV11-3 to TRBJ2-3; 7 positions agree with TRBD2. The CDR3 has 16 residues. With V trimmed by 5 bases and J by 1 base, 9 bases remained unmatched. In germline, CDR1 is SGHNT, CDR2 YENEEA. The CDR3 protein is CASSPGLGLGTDTQYF. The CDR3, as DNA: TGTGCCAGCAGCCCCGGACTAGGGCTTGGCACAGATACGCAGTATTTT.

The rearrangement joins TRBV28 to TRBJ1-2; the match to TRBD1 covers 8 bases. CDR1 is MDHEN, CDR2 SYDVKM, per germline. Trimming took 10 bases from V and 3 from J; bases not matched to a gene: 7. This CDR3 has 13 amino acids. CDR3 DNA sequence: TGTGCCATCCTGGACAGGGCGGACTATGGCTACACCTTC. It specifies CAILDRADYGYTF.

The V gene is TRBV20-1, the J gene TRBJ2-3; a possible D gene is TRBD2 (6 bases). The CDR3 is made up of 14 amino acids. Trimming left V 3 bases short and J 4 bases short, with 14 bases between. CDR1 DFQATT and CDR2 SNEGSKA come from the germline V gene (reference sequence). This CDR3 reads CSASQAGLPDTQYF. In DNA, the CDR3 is TGCAGTGCTAGTCAAGCGGGTTTGCCAGATACGCAGTATTTT.

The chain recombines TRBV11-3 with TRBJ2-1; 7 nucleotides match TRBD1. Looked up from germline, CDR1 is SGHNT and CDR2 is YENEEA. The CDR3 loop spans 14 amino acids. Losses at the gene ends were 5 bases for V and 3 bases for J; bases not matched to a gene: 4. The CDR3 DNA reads TGTGCCAGCAGCCCGGACAGGATCTACAATGAGCAGTTCTTC. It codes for CASSPDRIYNEQFF.

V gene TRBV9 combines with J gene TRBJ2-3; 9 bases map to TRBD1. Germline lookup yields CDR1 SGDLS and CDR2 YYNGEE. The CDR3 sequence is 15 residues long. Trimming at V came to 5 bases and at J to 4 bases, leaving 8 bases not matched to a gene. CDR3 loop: CASSFRDRAPDTQYF. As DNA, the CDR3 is TGTGCCAGCAGTTTCCGGGACAGGGCCCCAGATACGCAGTATTTT.

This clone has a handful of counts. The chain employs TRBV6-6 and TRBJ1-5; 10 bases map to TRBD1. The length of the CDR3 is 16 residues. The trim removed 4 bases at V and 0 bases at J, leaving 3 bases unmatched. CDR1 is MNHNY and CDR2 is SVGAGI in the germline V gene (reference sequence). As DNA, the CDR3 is TGTGCCAGCAGTTCCGACAGGGGGCATAGCAATCAGCCCCAGCATTTT. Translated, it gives CASSSDRGHSNQPQHF.

This chain's CDR3 is CAWSWEGGELFF. The CDR3 DNA is TGTGCCTGGAGTTGGGAGGGCGGGGAGCTGTTTTTT. The chain couples TRBV30 to TRBJ2-2, with TRBD2 matching over 7 bases. The CDR3 consists of 12 residues. The trim removed 2 bases at V and 7 bases at J, leaving 1 base unmatched. The V gene's germline CDR1 is GTSNPN and CDR2 SVGIG (reference sequence).

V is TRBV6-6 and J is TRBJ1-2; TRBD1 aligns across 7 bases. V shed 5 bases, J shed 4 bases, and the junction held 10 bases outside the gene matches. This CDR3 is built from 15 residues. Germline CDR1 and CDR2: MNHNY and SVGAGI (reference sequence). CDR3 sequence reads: CASSQDRTRSYGYTF. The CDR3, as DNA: TGTGCCAGCAGTCAGGACAGGACTCGGAGCTATGGCTACACCTTC.

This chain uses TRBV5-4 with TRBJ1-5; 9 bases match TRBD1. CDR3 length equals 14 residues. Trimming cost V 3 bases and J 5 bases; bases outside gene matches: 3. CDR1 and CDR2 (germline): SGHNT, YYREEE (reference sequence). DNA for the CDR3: TGTGCCAGCAGCTCCGGGACAGGGTATCAGCCCCAGCATTTT. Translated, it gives CASSSGTGYQPQHF.

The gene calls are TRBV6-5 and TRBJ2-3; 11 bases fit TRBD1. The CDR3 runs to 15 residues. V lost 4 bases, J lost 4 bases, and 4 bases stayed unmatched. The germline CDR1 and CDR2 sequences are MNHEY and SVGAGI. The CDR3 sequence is CASSSGQGGSDTQYF. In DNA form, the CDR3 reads TGTGCCAGCAGTTCGGGACAGGGGGGCTCAGATACGCAGTATTTT.

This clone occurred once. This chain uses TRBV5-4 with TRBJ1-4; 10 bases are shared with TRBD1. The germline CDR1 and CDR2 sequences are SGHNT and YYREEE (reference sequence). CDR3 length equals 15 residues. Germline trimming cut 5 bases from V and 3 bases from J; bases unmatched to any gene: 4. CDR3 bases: TGTGCCAGCAGACGGGGACAGGGGCCTAATGAAAAACTGTTTTTT. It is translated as CASRRGQGPNEKLFF.

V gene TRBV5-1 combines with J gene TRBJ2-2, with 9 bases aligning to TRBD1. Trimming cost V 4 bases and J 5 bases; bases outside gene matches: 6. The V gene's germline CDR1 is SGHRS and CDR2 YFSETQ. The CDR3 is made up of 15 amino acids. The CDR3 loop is CASSLGTGLTGELFF. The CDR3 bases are TGCGCCAGCAGCCTAGGGACAGGGCTTACCGGGGAGCTGTTTTTT.

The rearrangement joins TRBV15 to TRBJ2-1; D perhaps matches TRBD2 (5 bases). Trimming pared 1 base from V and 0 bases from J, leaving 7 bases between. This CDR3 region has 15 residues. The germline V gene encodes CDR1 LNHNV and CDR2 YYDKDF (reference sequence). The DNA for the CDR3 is TGTGCCACCAGCAGAGCGGGAAGCTCCTACAATGAGCAGTTCTTC. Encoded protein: CATSRAGSSYNEQFF.

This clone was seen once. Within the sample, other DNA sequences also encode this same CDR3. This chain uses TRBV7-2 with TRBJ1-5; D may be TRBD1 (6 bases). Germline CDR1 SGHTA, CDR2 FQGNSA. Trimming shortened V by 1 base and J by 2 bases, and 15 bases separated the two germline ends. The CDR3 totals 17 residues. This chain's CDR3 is CASSLVLGGAGNQPQHF. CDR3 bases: TGTGCCAGCAGCTTAGTGTTAGGGGGGGCGGGCAATCAGCCCCAGCATTTT. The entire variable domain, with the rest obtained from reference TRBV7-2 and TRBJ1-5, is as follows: GAGVSQSPSNKVTEKGKDVELRCDPISGHTALYWYRQSLGQGLEFLIYFQGNSAPDKSGLPSDRFSAERTGGSVSTLTIQRTQQEDSAVYLCASSLVLGGAGNQPQHFGDGTRLSIL.

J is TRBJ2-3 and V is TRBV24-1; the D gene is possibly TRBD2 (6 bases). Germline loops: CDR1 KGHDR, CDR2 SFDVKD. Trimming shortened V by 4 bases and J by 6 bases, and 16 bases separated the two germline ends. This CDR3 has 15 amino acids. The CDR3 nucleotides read TGTGCCACCAGTGAGCGACTAGGTTCCATGGATACGCAGTATTTT. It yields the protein CATSERLGSMDTQYF.

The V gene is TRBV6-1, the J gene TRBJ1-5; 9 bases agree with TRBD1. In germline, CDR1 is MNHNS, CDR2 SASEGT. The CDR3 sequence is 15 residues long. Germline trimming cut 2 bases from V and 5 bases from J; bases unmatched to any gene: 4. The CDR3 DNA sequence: TGTGCCAGCAGTGAATTCGGGACAGGGTATCAGCCCCAGCATTTT. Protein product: CASSEFGTGYQPQHF.

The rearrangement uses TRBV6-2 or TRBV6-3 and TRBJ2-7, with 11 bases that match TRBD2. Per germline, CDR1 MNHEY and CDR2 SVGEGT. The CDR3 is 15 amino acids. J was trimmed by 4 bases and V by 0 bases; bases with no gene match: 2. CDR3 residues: CASSYSGTSGYEQYF. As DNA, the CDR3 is TGTGCCAGCAGTTACTCCGGGACTAGCGGATACGAGCAGTACTTC.

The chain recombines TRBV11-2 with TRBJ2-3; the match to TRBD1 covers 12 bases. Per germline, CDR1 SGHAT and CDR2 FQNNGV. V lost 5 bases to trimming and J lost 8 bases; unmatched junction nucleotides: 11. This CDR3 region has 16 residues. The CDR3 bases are TGTGCCAGCAGCCAGAGCGGGACAGGGGGCCAGCGTACGCAGTATTTT. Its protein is CASSQSGTGGQRTQYF.